The 17 T cell receptor beta chains below come from one sample, sequenced in a study of blood T cells in healthy people across ages. Next came a second PCR, run for roughly 6 to 11 cycles, which used a sample-barcoded 5' primer along with a J-beta primer mix. MiXCR was run by TCRdb on the 5' RACE reads, yielding one entry per CDR3 protein. The sample contains about 900,000 distinct CDR3 sequences, around 68% of which appear only once. The sample consisted of blood. These receptors all stem from a man aged 25-45 years in good health.

This clonotype came up a few times. The chain has TRBV12-3 or TRBV12-4 and TRBJ2-4; TRBD1 agrees at 8 bases. The V and J ends lost 2 bases and 7 bases, in that order; junction bases with no gene match: 7. The CDR3 extends over 15 amino acids. In DNA form, the CDR3 reads TGTGCCAGCAGTTTATTTCGGTCAGGGGGCAACATTCAGTACTTC. Its protein product is CASSLFRSGGNIQYF.

This sequence joins TRBV5-1 and TRBJ2-1; maybe TRBD1 (6 bases). Per germline, CDR1 SGHRS and CDR2 YFSETQ. Deletions cut 4 bases from V and 0 bases from J, with 14 bases between. The CDR3 is 16 amino acids. CDR3 amino acids: CASSARQASSYNEQFF. CDR3 sequence (DNA): TGCGCCAGCAGCGCAAGACAGGCAAGCTCCTACAATGAGCAGTTCTTC.

The chain links TRBV28 to TRBJ2-3; tentatively, D is TRBD1 (6 bases). This CDR3 is 17 amino acids long. Trimming cost V 5 bases and J 7 bases, with 25 bases left between them. Germline V lookup: CDR1 MDHEN, CDR2 SYDVKM. As DNA, the CDR3 is TGTGCCAGCAGTCCCAGCGCCGGGACACCCGGCGGGCATACGCAGTATTTT. Its protein product is CASSPSAGTPGGHTQYF.

The chain links TRBV6-6 to TRBJ2-3, with a weak D call TRBD2 (7 bases). Germline-derived CDR1 and CDR2 are MNHNY and SVGAGI (reference sequence). Trimming took off 6 bases at V and 1 base at J, with 17 bases between the two ends. The CDR3 has 16 amino acids. CDR3 DNA: TGTGCCAGCAGCCGGGGGGCAAGCGGGGGCACAGATACGCAGTATTTT. Amino acids: CASSRGASGGTDTQYF.

V gene TRBV11-2 combines with J gene TRBJ2-7; no firm D call. V lost 3 bases to trimming and J lost 7 bases, with 7 bases between them. The CDR3 extends over 11 amino acids. Germline loops: CDR1 SGHAT, CDR2 FQNNGV. The chain's CDR3 is CASSFSQEQYF. The CDR3 DNA is TGTGCCAGCAGCTTCTCGCAAGAGCAGTACTTC.

CDR3 in DNA: TGTGCCACCAGCAGAGTAAGACAGCGGACGAGCAATCAGCCCCAGCATTTT. This gives the protein CATSRVRQRTSNQPQHF. The V and J genes are TRBV15 and TRBJ1-5, with D possibly matching TRBD1 (5 bases). The CDR3 is 17 amino acids. Trimming stripped 1 base from V and 1 base from J, with 14 bases between. Germline values: CDR1 LNHNV, CDR2 YYDKDF (reference sequence).

V is TRBV7-2 and J is TRBJ2-5, with 10 nucleotides matching TRBD2. The CDR3 extends over 16 amino acids. With 10 bases clipped from V and 0 bases from J, the junction kept 11 bases outside the gene matches. Germline V gene lookup returns CDR1 SGHTA and CDR2 FQGNSA. CDR3 nucleotide sequence: TGTGCCACCTCAGCGGGGGGGCCGACTTACCAAGAGACCCAGTACTTC. This gives the protein CATSAGGPTYQETQYF.

This sequence joins TRBV13 and TRBJ1-4; 8 nucleotides agree with TRBD1. Looked up from germline, CDR1 is PRHDT and CDR2 is FYEKMQ (reference sequence). J lost 4 bases, V lost 1 base, and 8 bases had no gene match. This CDR3 region has 17 residues. CDR3 region: CASSLEAQGAGNEKLFF. CDR3 bases: TGTGCCAGCAGCTTAGAAGCGCAGGGGGCTGGTAATGAAAAACTGTTTTTT.

This chain connects TRBV6-1 to TRBJ2-7; D possibly corresponds to TRBD2 (6 bases). Deletions cut 10 bases from V and 5 bases from J, with 33 bases between. Germline lookup yields CDR1 MNHNS and CDR2 SASEGT. CDR3 length equals 18 residues. The CDR3 region is CANFLTSDGTANVHEQYF. The CDR3 DNA is TGTGCCAACTTTTTAACCTCGGATGGGACTGCGAACGTCCACGAGCAGTACTTC.

V usage is TRBV20-1 and J usage is TRBJ2-5, with D perhaps being TRBD1 or TRBD2 (5 bases each). V was pared by 8 bases and J by 1 base, with 11 bases between. Per the germline V gene, CDR1 is DFQATT and CDR2 is SNEGSKA (reference sequence). The CDR3 extends over 12 amino acids. The CDR3 spells CSRDGPQETQYF. For the CDR3, the DNA is TGCAGTAGGGACGGTCCCCAAGAGACCCAGTACTTC.

The chain employs TRBV7-3 and TRBJ2-3, with 9 bases that match TRBD2. Looked up from germline, CDR1 is SGHTA and CDR2 is FQGTGA. V gave up 5 bases and J gave up 5 bases; unmatched junction bases: 5. The CDR3 loop spans 14 amino acids. The CDR3 loop is CASSLSGGVDTQYF. CDR3 in DNA: TGTGCCAGCAGCCTTAGCGGGGGTGTAGATACGCAGTATTTT.

The gene calls are TRBV18 and TRBJ1-2; the D gene is possibly TRBD1 (5 bases). CDR1 and CDR2 from the germline V gene are KGHSH and LQKENI. V was shortened by 3 bases and J by 7 bases, with 12 bases between the two germline ends. The CDR3 contains 13 residues. The CDR3 DNA reads TGTGCCAGCTCACCGGGGCCGGAGATTGGCTACACCTTC. It yields the protein CASSPGPEIGYTF.

CDR3 sequence (DNA): TGTGCCAGCAGCCCAGGGGGATGGCAGTTCTTC. Its translation: CASSPGGWQFF. The chain has TRBV7-9 and TRBJ2-1; 7 bases map to TRBD1. The germline CDR1 and CDR2 sequences are SEHNR and FQNEAQ (reference sequence). The CDR3 is 11 amino acids. V shed 5 bases, J shed 12 bases, and the junction held 4 bases outside the gene matches.

The chain recombines TRBV24-1 with TRBJ1-4; 10 positions match TRBD1. The CDR3 consists of 15 residues. Trimming took 8 bases from V and 6 from J; bases not matched to a gene: 8. CDR1 KGHDR and CDR2 SFDVKD come from the germline V gene. CDR3 DNA: TGTGCCACCACCACCACAGGGACAGGGGATGAAAAACTGTTTTTT. Residues: CATTTTGTGDEKLFF.

The genes are TRBV18 and TRBJ1-6; D is uncertain. Per the germline V gene, CDR1 is KGHSH and CDR2 is LQKENI. CDR3 length equals 16 residues. The V gene lost 2 bases and the J gene lost 7 bases, with 15 bases spanning the gap. CDR3 coding DNA: TGTGCCAGCTCACCATTTGAGCCTCAAGGAAATTCACCCCTCCACTTT. Residues: CASSPFEPQGNSPLHF.

This chain connects TRBV27 to TRBJ2-6; 12 nucleotides align to TRBD1. The CDR3 runs to 19 residues. Germline V gives CDR1 MNHEY, CDR2 SMNVEV (reference sequence). The J segment lost 2 bases and the V segment lost 4 bases, leaving 9 bases of the junction unmatched. CDR3 region: CASSSLGTGGFAGANVLTF. The CDR3 nucleotides read TGTGCCAGCAGTTCCTTGGGGACAGGGGGCTTCGCTGGGGCCAACGTCCTGACTTTC.

The J gene is TRBJ2-3, the V gene TRBV4-2; a weak D match, TRBD2 (6 bases). V lost 4 bases and J lost 4, with 21 bases in between. This CDR3 contains 17 residues. Germline V gene sequence: CDR1 LGHNA, CDR2 YNFKEQ. The CDR3 DNA sequence: TGTGCCAGCAGCCGCGGGCCGACGGGGGTGGGATCAGATACGCAGTATTTT. It codes for CASSRGPTGVGSDTQYF.